The clone carrying this T cell receptor beta chain was seen once. Its antigen is still unknown. The sample belongs to a study of OX40 agonist ivuxolimab in advanced cancers. Study-wide context: Males comprised 82.7% of the group, whose mean age was approximately 61 years (range 23 to 79). Earlier anti-PD-1, anti-PD-L1 or anti-CTLA-4 therapy was permitted; about 38% had received some.

The method was immunoSEQ multiplex PCR; TCRdb's version includes in-frame clones alone and lacks a portion of them. Of about 61,000 clones in the sample, less than 90% were seen once. Study-wide results and caveats: Both blood CD4+ and CD8+ T cells showed clonal growth by week 6 at 0.1 to 3.0 mg/kg. Averaged across samples, CD8+ T cells carried more expanded clones than CD4+ did.

The CDR3 contains 13 residues. V trimming: 4 bases; J trimming: 6 bases; junction bases outside the gene matches: 3. In germline, CDR1 is MNHEY, CDR2 SVGAGI. Sequenced here: CD4+ or CD8+ T cells sorted from blood, sampled in a trial of the OX40 agonist ivuxolimab. This sequence joins TRBV6-5 and TRBJ2-5; 9 bases agree with TRBD2. The sequence was obtained from an adult with an advanced solid tumor such as melanoma, head and neck, liver or kidney cancer. The CDR3 protein is CASSFSGRKTQYF. CDR3 DNA: TGTGCCAGCAGTTTTAGCGGGAGAAAGACCCAGTACTTC.